This T cell receptor beta chain is drawn from a study of T cells in tuberculosis. The wider study: A South African cohort included IGRA-negative adolescents, latently infected IGRA-positive adolescents and adults with active tuberculosis.

Regarding this clone: Its target is not known.

Trimming pared 4 bases from V and 4 bases from J, leaving 10 bases between. The CDR3 has 13 residues. Germline loops: CDR1 LGHNA, CDR2 YSLEER. Study-level results: Active tuberculosis TCR-alpha repertoires lay closer to GMM-specific TCRs than IGRA-negative controls, suggesting clonal expansion. Samples were chosen by availability of cryopreserved specimens.

Latent tuberculosis screening used tuberculin skin test and IGRA at entry. Generated by immunoSEQ multiplex PCR, the TCRdb table keeps only in-frame clones and is missing some. The table lists 20,000 to 25,000 clones, over 75% of them singletons. The chain is built from TRBV4-3 and TRBJ1-1; the D is unclear. This receptor was identified in a donor between 10 and 35 years old with latent tuberculosis or without tuberculosis infection. The sequencing input was PBMCs. Written as DNA, the CDR3 is TGCGCCAGCAGCCTCACTAGAGGCACTGAAGCTTTCTTT. It yields the protein CASSLTRGTEAFF.